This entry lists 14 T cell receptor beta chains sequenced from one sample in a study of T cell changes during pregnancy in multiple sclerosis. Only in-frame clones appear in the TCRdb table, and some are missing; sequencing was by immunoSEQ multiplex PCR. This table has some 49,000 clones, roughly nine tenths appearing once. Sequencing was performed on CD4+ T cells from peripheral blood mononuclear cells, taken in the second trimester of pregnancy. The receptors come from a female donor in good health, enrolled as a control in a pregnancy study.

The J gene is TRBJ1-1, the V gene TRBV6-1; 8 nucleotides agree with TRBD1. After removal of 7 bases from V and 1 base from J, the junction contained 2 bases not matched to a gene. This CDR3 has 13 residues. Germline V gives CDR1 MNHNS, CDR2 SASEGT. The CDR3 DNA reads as TGTGCCAGCATCGGGACAGGGAACACTGAAGCTTTCTTT. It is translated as CASIGTGNTEAFF.

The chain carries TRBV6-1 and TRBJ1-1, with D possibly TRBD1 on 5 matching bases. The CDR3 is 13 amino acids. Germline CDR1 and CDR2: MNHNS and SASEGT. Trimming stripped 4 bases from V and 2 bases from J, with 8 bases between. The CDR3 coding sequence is TGTGCCAGCAGTGGGACATACAACACTGAAGCTTTCTTT. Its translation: CASSGTYNTEAFF.

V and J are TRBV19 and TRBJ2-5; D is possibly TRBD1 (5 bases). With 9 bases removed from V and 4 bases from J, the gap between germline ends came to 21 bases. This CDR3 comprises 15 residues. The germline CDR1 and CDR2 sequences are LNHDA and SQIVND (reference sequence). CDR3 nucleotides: TGTGCCAGCGGGCAGGGTTACGGTTTAATAGAGACCCAGTACTTC. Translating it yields CASGQGYGLIETQYF.

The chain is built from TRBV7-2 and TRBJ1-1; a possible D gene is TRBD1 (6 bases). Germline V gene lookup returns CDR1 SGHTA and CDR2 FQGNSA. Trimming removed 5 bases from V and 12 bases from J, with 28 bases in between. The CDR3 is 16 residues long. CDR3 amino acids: CASSISGTQGSSRTFF. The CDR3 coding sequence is TGTGCCAGCAGCATATCCGGGACACAAGGATCATCGAGAACTTTCTTT.

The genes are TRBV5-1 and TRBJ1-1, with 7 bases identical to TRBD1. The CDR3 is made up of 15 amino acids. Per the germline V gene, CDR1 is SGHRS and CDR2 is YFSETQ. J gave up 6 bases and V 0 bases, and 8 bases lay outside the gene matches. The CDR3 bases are TGCGCCAGCAGCTTGGGAGTAGACAGGGCAGCTGAAGCTTTCTTT. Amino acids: CASSLGVDRAAEAFF.

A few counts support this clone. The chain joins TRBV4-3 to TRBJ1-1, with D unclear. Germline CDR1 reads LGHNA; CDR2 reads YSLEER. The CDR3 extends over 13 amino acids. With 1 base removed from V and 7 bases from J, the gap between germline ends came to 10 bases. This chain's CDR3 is CASSQAGGHEAFF. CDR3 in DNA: TGCGCCAGCAGCCAAGCCGGCGGTCATGAAGCTTTCTTT.

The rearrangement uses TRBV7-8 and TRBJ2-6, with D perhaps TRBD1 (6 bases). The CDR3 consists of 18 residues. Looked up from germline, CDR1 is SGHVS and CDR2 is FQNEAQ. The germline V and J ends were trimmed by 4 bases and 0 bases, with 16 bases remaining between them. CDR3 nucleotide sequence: TGTGCCAGCAGCTCAAGGACAGCCCGACCCTCTGGGGCCAACGTCCTGACTTTC. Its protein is CASSSRTARPSGANVLTF. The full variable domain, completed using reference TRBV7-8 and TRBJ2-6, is GAGVSQSPRYKVAKRGQDVALRCDPISGHVSLFWYQQALGQGPEFLTYFQNEAQLDKSGLPSDRFFAERPEGSVSTLKIQRTQQEDSAVYLCASSSRTARPSGANVLTFGAGSRLTVL.

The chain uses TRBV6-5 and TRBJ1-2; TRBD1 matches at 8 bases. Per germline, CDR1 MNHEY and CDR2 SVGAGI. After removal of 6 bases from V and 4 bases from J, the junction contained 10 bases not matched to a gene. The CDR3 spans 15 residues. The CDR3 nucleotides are TGTGCCAGCAGCTCTCCCGACAGGGGTGTCTATGGCTACACCTTC. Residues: CASSSPDRGVYGYTF.

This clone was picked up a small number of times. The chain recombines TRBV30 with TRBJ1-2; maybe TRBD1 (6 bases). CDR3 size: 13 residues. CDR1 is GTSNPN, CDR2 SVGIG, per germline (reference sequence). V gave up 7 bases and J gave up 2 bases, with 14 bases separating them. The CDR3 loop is CAFTLDRNYGYTF. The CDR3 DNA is TGTGCCTTCACCTTAGACAGGAACTATGGCTACACCTTC.

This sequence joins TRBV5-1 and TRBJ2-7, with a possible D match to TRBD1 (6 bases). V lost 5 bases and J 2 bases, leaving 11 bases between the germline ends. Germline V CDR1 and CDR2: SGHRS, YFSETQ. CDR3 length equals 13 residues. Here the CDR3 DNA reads TGCGCCAGCAGAATGGGACAAACCTACGAGCAGTACTTC. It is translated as CASRMGQTYEQYF. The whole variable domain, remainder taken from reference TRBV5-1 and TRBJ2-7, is KAGVTQTPRYLIKTRGQQVTLSCSPISGHRSVSWYQQTPGQGLQFLFEYFSETQRNKGNFPGRFSGRQFSNSRSEMNVSTLELGDSALYLCASRMGQTYEQYFGPGTRLTVT.

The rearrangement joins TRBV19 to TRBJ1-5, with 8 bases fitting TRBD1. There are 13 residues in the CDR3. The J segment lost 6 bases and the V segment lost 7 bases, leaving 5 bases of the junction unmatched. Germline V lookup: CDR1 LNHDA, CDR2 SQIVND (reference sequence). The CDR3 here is CASMDRVGQPQHF. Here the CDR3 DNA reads TGTGCCAGTATGGACAGGGTTGGTCAGCCCCAGCATTTT.

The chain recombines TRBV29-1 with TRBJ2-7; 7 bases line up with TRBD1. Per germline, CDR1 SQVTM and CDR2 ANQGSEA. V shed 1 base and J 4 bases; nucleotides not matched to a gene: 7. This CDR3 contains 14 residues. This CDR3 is CSVEARDSSYEQYF. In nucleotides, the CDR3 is TGCAGCGTTGAAGCCCGGGACAGTTCTTACGAGCAGTACTTC.

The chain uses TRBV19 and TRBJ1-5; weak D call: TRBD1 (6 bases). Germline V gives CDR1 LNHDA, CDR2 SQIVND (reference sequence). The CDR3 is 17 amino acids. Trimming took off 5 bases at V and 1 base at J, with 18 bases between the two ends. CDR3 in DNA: TGTGCCAGTAGTCTGACTGGTGGACAGAACAGCAATCAGCCCCAGCATTTT. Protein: CASSLTGGQNSNQPQHF. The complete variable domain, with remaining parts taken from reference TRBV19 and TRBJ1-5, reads DGGITQSPKYLFRKEGQNVTLSCEQNLNHDAMYWYRQDPGQGLRLIYYSQIVNDFQKGDIAEGYSVSREKKESFPLTVTSAQKNPTAFYLCASSLTGGQNSNQPQHFGDGTRLSIL.

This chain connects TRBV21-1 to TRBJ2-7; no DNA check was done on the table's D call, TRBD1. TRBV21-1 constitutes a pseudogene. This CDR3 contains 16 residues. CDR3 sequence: CASSKTKETGDYEQYF. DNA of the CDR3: TGTGCCAGCAGCAAAACCAAAGAAACAGGTGACTACGAGCAGTACTTC.